This T cell receptor beta chain was identified in a study of T-cell reconstitution after alpha-beta-depleted transplantation in children. The TCRbeta library was prepared with unique molecular identifiers. In TCRdb, the PCR reads were re-called with MiXCR into one record per CDR3 protein. The data show 500,000 to 750,000 distinct CDR3 sequences, roughly 13% seen once. The germline CDR1 and CDR2 sequences are SGHRS and YFSETQ. The CDR3 spans 12 residues. Trimming pared 4 bases from V and 3 bases from J, leaving 7 bases between. The sample in question was PBMCs, mostly from graft donor cells, obtained 360 days after TCRalphabeta/CD19-depleted stem cell transplant. The sequence was obtained from a male patient younger than 18 who had a stem cell transplant for acute myeloid leukemia, so the T cells may come from the graft donor. The genes are TRBV5-1 and TRBJ1-2; D is unresolved. Here the CDR3 reads CASSHSDYGYTF. The DNA of the CDR3 is TGCGCCAGCAGCCACAGCGACTATGGCTACACCTTC.